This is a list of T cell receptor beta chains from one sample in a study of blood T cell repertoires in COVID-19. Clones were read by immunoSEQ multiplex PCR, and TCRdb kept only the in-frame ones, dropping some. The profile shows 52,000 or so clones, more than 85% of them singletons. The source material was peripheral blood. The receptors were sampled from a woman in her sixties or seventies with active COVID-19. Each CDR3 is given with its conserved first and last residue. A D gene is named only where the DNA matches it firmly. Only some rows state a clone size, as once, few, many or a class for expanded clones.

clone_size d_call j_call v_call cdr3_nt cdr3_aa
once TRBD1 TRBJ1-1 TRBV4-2 TGTGCCAGCAGCCAAGATGACGGGACAGGGGGTGAAGCTTTCTTT CASSQDDGTGGEAFF
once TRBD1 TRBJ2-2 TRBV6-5 TGTGCCGGAATGTGGGGGACAGGGCCCGGGGAGCTGTTTTTT CAGMWGTGPGELFF
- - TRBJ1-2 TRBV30 TGTGCCTGGAAAAGAGACTATGGCTACACCTTC CAWKRDYGYTF
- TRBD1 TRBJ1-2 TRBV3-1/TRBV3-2 TGTGCCAGCGGGACCGGGACAGGGGTCCATGGCTACACCTTC CASGTGTGVHGYTF
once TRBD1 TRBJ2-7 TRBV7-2 TGTGCCAGCAGCCTAAGGACAGGGTCCAGGGTGGCGTACGAGCAGTACTTC CASSLRTGSRVAYEQYF
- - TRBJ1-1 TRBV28 TGTGCCAGCAGTTTACTAGGGGAGAACACTGAAGCTTTCTTT CASSLLGENTEAFF
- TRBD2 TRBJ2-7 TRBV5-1 TGCGCCAGCAGCTCATCCTCGGGACTAGCCTACGAGCAGTACTTC CASSSSSGLAYEQYF
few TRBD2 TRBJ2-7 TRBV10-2 TGCGCCAGCAGTGAGTCCCTCCTAGCGGGATTGTACGAGCAGTACTTC CASSESLLAGLYEQYF
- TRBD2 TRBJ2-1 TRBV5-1 TGCGCCGGCAGCCGGGGACTAGCCCCCTACAATGAGCAGTTCTTC CAGSRGLAPYNEQFF
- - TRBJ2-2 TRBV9 TGTGCCAGCAGCACCGGCGGGGAGCTGTTTTTT CASSTGGELFF
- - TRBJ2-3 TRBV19 TGTGCCAGTAGTATGGGCAGGGCGACAGATACGCAGTATTTT CASSMGRATDTQYF
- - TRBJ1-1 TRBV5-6 TGTGCCAGCTTTATCGGGGCAGGGGCCAGGAACACTGAAGCTTTCTTT CASFIGAGARNTEAFF
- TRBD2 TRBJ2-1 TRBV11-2 TGTGCCAGCAGCTTAGGTGGGAGGGCCAACAATGAGCAGTTCTTC CASSLGGRANNEQFF
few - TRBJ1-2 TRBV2 TGTGCCAGCACCCCGCCGGGTCCCTATGGCTACACCTTC CASTPPGPYGYTF
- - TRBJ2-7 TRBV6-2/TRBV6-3 TGTGCCAGCAGTTTGCAAGGACAGACCTACGAGCAGTACTTC CASSLQGQTYEQYF
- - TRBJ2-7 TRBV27 TGTGCCAGCAGCCCATCCAGGGGTACCTCCGAGCAGTACTTC CASSPSRGTSEQYF
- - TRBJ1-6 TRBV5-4 TGTGCCAGCAGCTTGAGCGGTTATAATTCACCCCTCCACTTT CASSLSGYNSPLHF
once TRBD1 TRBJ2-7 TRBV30 TGTGCCTCCCAGACAGGGGTTTCTCACGAGCAGTACTTC CASQTGVSHEQYF
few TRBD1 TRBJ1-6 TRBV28 TGTGCCAGCAGCTTTACAGGGGTAGATTCACCCCTCCACTTT CASSFTGVDSPLHF
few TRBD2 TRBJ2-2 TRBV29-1 TGCAGCGTGAGGGGACTAGCGGGAGTCGTCGGGGAGCTGTTTTTT CSVRGLAGVVGELFF
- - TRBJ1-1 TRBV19 TGTGCCAGTAGTATAGTCCAGGGGACGTATGGAACTGAAGCTTTCTTT CASSIVQGTYGTEAFF
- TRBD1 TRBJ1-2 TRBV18 TGTGCCAGCTCACCAGAGACAGGGGGCGAGCGTAACTATGGCTACACCTTC CASSPETGGERNYGYTF
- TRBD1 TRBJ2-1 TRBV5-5 TGTGCCAGCAGCCTCGTAGGGACAGGGTACAATGAGCAGTTCTTC CASSLVGTGYNEQFF
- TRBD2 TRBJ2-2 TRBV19 TGTGCCAGTAGTAGATACGGGGGAGGGCCCGGCGGGGAGCTGTTTTTT CASSRYGGGPGGELFF
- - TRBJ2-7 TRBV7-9 TGTGCCAGCAGCTTAGGCCCGGGAGAACCGTACGAGCAGTACTTC CASSLGPGEPYEQYF
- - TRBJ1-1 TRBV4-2 TGTGCCAGCAGCCAAGCATTACCGGGGTACACTGAAGCTTTCTTT CASSQALPGYTEAFF
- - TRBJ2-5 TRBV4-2 TGTGCCAGCAGTTTTTTGGGCGGGACTCAAGAGATCCAGTACTTC CASSFLGGTQEIQYF
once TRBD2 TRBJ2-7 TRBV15 TGTGCCACCAGCAGAGATCCTACGGGACTAGCGGGAGCGACCTACGAGCAGTACTTC CATSRDPTGLAGATYEQYF
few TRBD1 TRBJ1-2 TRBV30 TGTGCCCGGGACAGGGTGGGCCATGGCTACACCTTC CARDRVGHGYTF
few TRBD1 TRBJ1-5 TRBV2 TGTGCCAGCAGTGATTGGGACAGGGGCAATCAGCCCCAGCATTTT CASSDWDRGNQPQHF
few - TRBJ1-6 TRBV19 TGTGCCAGTACCCCCAGGTGGTCTGGCAGGGATTCACCCCTCCACTTT CASTPRWSGRDSPLHF
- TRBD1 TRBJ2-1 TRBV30 TGTGCCCTTTTAAAGGGGGCCCGGAGCCTCAATGAGCAGTTCTTC CALLKGARSLNEQFF
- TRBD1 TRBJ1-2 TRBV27 TGTGCCAGCAGTTGGGACAGGGGTAATGGCTACACCTTC CASSWDRGNGYTF
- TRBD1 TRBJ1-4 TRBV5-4 TGTGCCAGCAGCTCCGGGACAGGGGACTTAGGTTTCGGTGAAAAACTGTTTTTT CASSSGTGDLGFGEKLFF
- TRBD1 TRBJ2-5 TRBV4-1 TGCGCCAGCAGCTATCGGACAGGGGGTCAAGAGACCCAGTACTTC CASSYRTGGQETQYF
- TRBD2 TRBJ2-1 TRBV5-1 TGCGCCAGCAGCTTGGCCACGACTAGCGCGTACAATGAGCAGTTCTTC CASSLATTSAYNEQFF
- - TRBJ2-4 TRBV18 TGTGCCAGCTCACCGACAGAGTTAGCCAAAAACATTCAGTACTTC CASSPTELAKNIQYF
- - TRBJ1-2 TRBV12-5 TGTGCTAGTGGTTTGGGGACACACTATGGCTACACCTTC CASGLGTHYGYTF
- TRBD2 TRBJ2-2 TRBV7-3 TGTGCCAGCAGCTTAACTCCCGGGAGGGCCCAGACCGGGGAGCTGTTTTTT CASSLTPGRAQTGELFF